This T cell receptor beta chain emerged from a study of blood T cell repertoires in COVID-19. Study in general: Spain, Italy and the United States supplied samples that represented acute and convalescent COVID-19. PBMCs, B-cell-depleted T cells, or T cells provided the cDNA or gDNA that made up the material.

The germline CDR1 and CDR2 sequences are SGHVS and FQNEAQ. Trimming left V 4 bases short and J 0 bases short, with 5 bases between. This CDR3 has 13 residues. Original processing notes: How many nucleated cells were present was estimated from reference gene primer amplification. TCRdb keeps only in-frame clones here, not all; method: immunoSEQ multiplex PCR. V and J calls and clone size are copied from that table; D and trimming were computed from the DNA. Of about 100,000 clones in the sample, roughly nine tenths are singletons; the top ten hold roughly 2.1%. Details on this clone: This sample also contains other DNA sequences that code for the same CDR3.

The sequenced sample consisted of peripheral blood. The TCR comes from a man in his forties or fifties with active COVID-19. The chain combines TRBV7-8 with TRBJ2-3; D is unclear. The CDR3 reads CASSSTSTDTQYF. The DNA for the CDR3 is TGTGCCAGCAGCTCGACTAGCACAGATACGCAGTATTTT.